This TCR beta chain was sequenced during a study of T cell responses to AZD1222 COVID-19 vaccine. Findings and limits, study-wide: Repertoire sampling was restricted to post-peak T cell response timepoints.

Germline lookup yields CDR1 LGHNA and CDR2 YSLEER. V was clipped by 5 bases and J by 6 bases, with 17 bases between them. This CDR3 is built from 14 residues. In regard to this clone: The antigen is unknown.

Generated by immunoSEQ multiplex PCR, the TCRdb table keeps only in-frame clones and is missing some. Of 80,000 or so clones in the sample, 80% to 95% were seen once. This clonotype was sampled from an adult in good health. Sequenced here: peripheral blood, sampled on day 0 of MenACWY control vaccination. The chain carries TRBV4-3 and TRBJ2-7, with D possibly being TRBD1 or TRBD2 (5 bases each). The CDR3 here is CASSAGSGSGEQYF. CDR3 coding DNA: TGCGCCAGCAGCGCAGGGAGTGGTTCCGGCGAGCAGTACTTC.